The T cell receptor (beta chain) described here comes from a study of CD8 T cells in Susac syndrome. RNA was extracted with the RNeasy kit, and a quantity of about 0.45 to 1 ug was reverse transcribed using random hexamers. TCRdb reprocessed the immunoSEQ multiplex PCR reads with MiXCR, giving one entry per CDR3 protein. Found here are about 280,000 distinct CDR3 sequences, about 85% of them singletons; the top ten hold approximately 0.12%. CD8+ and CD4+ T cells circulating in blood were sequenced for TCR beta. Negative isolation yielded CD8+ and CD4+ T cells; FACS enriched TEMRA cells. Input material: CD8+ T cells from PBMCs. This receptor was identified in a human donor with multiple sclerosis.

The CDR3 here is CASSRPGTEQYNEQFF. The CDR3 DNA reads TGTGCCAGCAGCCGACCCGGGACCGAGCAGTACAATGAGCAGTTCTTC. The genes are TRBV13 and TRBJ2-1; the D call may be TRBD1 or TRBD2 (5 bases each). Germline assignment: CDR1 PRHDT and CDR2 FYEKMQ (reference sequence). There are 16 residues in the CDR3. V was trimmed by 5 bases and J by 4 bases, leaving 18 bases between them.